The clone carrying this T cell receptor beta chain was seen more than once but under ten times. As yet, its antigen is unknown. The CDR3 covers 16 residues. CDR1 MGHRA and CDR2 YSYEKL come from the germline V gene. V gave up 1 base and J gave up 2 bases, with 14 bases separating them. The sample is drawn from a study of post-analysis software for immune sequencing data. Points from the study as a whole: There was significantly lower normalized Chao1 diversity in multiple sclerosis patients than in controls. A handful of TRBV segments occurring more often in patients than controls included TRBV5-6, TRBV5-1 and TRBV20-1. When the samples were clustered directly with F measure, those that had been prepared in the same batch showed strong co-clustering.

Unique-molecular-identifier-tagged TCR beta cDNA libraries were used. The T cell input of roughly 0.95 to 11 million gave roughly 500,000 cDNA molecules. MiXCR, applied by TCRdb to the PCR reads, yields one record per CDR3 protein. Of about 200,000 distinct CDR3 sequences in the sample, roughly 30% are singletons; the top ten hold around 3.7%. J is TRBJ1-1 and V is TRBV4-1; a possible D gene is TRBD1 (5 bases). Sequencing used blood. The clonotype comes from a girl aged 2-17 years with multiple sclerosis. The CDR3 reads CASSQGRGAQNTEAFF. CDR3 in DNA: TGCGCCAGCAGCCAAGGAAGAGGGGCTCAAAACACTGAAGCTTTCTTT.